These 7 T cell receptor beta chains share one sample of origin, sequenced in a study of T cell responses to AZD1222 COVID-19 vaccine. Only in-frame clones appear in the TCRdb table, and some are missing; sequencing was by immunoSEQ multiplex PCR. The repertoire includes some 81,000 clones, approximately 83% of them detected once, and about 3.5% sits in the top ten. The starting material was peripheral blood, obtained 28 days after the second AZD1222 dose. The receptors here all came from an adult who received the AZD1222 COVID-19 vaccine.

The chain employs TRBV7-3 and TRBJ2-2; D unclear. Germline V CDR1 and CDR2: SGHTA, FQGTGA. V lost 0 bases and J 3 bases, leaving 11 bases between the germline ends. The CDR3 covers 16 residues. CDR3 coding DNA: TGTGCCAGCAGCTTAACGTCGGGCCGATACACCGGGGAGCTGTTTTTT. As protein: CASSLTSGRYTGELFF.

The chain couples TRBV7-9 to TRBJ1-2; weak D call: TRBD1 (5 bases). In germline, CDR1 is SEHNR, CDR2 FQNEAQ (reference sequence). V was cut by 5 bases and J by 2 bases, with 9 bases left in between. This CDR3 has 13 residues. CDR3 region: CASSLGGNYGYTF. In nucleotides, the CDR3 is TGTGCCAGCAGCCTGGGGGGGAACTATGGCTACACCTTC.

This rearrangement joins TRBV18 to TRBJ1-4; 8 bases are a match to TRBD1. The length of the CDR3 is 14 residues. Germline CDR1 reads KGHSH; CDR2 reads LQKENI. Trimming took 6 bases from V and 6 from J; bases not matched to a gene: 6. This chain's CDR3 is CASSTGTGDEKLFF. The CDR3 nucleotides read TGTGCCAGCTCTACCGGGACAGGTGATGAAAAACTGTTTTTT.

V usage is TRBV6-5 and J usage is TRBJ2-1, with 7 bases lining up with TRBD2. This CDR3 has 14 amino acids. Germline lookup yields CDR1 MNHEY and CDR2 SVGAGI. The trim removed 4 bases at V and 4 bases at J, leaving 4 bases unmatched. CDR3 DNA: TGTGCCAGCAGTTCCGGGAGGCCTTACAATGAGCAGTTCTTC. Protein sequence: CASSSGRPYNEQFF.

The chain uses TRBV6-5 and TRBJ1-2, with D hard to call. The CDR3 covers 15 residues. Germline loops: CDR1 MNHEY, CDR2 SVGAGI. Trimming pared 7 bases from V and 0 bases from J, leaving 15 bases between. The CDR3 nucleotides read TGTGCCAGCACCCTGGACGCGAATGCTAACTATGGCTACACCTTC. It is translated as CASTLDANANYGYTF.

The chain carries TRBV30 and TRBJ1-2; D not resolved. Germline-derived CDR1 and CDR2 are GTSNPN and SVGIG (reference sequence). The V end lost 4 bases, the J end lost 4 bases, and 19 bases lay between the germline ends. The CDR3 covers 15 residues. The CDR3 DNA sequence: TGTGCCTGGATTGGAGAGGGTCAATATATCTATGGCTACACCTTC. Translated: CAWIGEGQYIYGYTF.

The chain is built from TRBV4-3 and TRBJ2-1; TRBD1 is a possible D gene (6 bases). Trimming removed 0 bases at V and 3 bases at J, with 9 bases between. This CDR3 region has 15 residues. The V gene's germline CDR1 is LGHNA and CDR2 YSLEER. The CDR3: CASSQDNRDYNEQFF. CDR3 nucleotide sequence: TGCGCCAGCAGCCAAGACAACAGGGACTACAATGAGCAGTTCTTC.